This TCR beta chain was retrieved from a study of blood T cell repertoires in COVID-19. Across the whole study: COVID-19 samples from acute and convalescent phases originated in the United States, Italy and Spain.

Measured with immunoSEQ multiplex PCR; TCRdb has only the in-frame clones, and not every one. This sample carries about 230,000 clones, approximately 87% of them seen once, and the ten largest clones take around 2.5%. Trimming stripped 0 bases from V and 2 bases from J, with 13 bases between. CDR1 and CDR2 (germline): LGHDT, YNNKEL (reference sequence). This CDR3 has 16 amino acids. J is TRBJ1-1 and V is TRBV3-1 (or the pseudogene TRBV3-2), with a weak D call TRBD1 (5 bases). Sequencing input: peripheral blood. This clonotype was sampled from an older woman with active or convalescent COVID-19. CDR3 amino acids: CASSQDGAGFNTEAFF. CDR3 bases: TGTGCCAGCAGCCAAGATGGGGCGGGATTTAACACTGAAGCTTTCTTT.